The present T cell receptor (beta chain) was sequenced within a study of shared clonotypes between healthy human individuals. Measured with immunoSEQ multiplex PCR; TCRdb has only the in-frame clones, and not every one. Of 490,000 or so clones in the sample, about 82% were seen once. This clone has a handful of counts. The V segment lost 2 bases and the J segment 6 bases; nucleotides outside the gene matches: 5. The V gene's germline CDR1 is GTSNPN and CDR2 SVGIG (reference sequence). This CDR3 is 13 amino acids long. Sequencing was carried out using PBMCs. The source is a woman aged 35 to 49 in good health. Some clones in this sample may be carry-over from other donors' samples. The chain links TRBV30 to TRBJ2-3, with 7 bases aligning to TRBD2. This CDR3 reads CAWSSGGSDTQYF. The CDR3 region has the DNA TGTGCCTGGAGTTCTGGCGGGAGCGATACGCAGTATTTT.